Listed below are T cell receptor beta chains from one sample, sequenced in a study of blood T cell repertoires in COVID-19. Sequenced by immunoSEQ multiplex PCR; TCRdb stores in-frame clones only, minus some. The sample holds 25,000 to 30,000 clones, approximately 90% seen once. Sequencing input: peripheral blood. The receptor set was obtained from a human donor in a cohort sampled during active COVID-19. Each CDR3 is given with its conserved first and last residue. The order of the fields is V gene, D gene, clone size, J gene, CDR3 protein, CDR3 DNA. D genes are given only for firm matches. Not all rows give a size; the values are once, few, many and, for expanded clones, a class.

V: TRBV5-5; D: TRBD1; size: few; J: TRBJ1-3; CDR3: CASIHGTGVANTIYF; DNA: TGTGCCAGCATCCATGGGACAGGGGTGGCGAACACCATATATTTT
V: TRBV18; D: -; size: -; J: TRBJ1-6; CDR3: CASSLNDSGFGSPLHF; DNA: TGTGCCAGCTCACTAAACGACAGTGGGTTCGGTTCACCCCTCCACTTT
V: TRBV9; D: TRBD1; size: -; J: TRBJ1-4; CDR3: CASSQRTGDRTNEKLFF; DNA: TGTGCCAGCAGCCAAAGGACAGGGGATAGGACTAATGAAAAACTGTTTTTT
V: TRBV19; D: -; size: -; J: TRBJ1-5; CDR3: CASRATGNQPQHF; DNA: TGTGCCAGTAGAGCTACGGGGAATCAGCCCCAGCATTTT
V: TRBV2; D: TRBD1; size: -; J: TRBJ2-5; CDR3: CASSEAADRAGETQYF; DNA: TGTGCCAGCAGTGAAGCGGCCGACAGGGCGGGAGAGACCCAGTACTTC
V: TRBV9; D: -; size: -; J: TRBJ2-1; CDR3: CASSVGTGEQFF; DNA: TGTGCCAGCAGCGTAGGGACGGGGGAGCAGTTCTTC
V: TRBV9; D: TRBD1; size: -; J: TRBJ1-2; CDR3: CASSDDRVGYGYTF; DNA: TGTGCCAGCAGCGACGACAGGGTCGGCTATGGCTACACCTTC
V: TRBV20-1; D: TRBD1; size: -; J: TRBJ1-1; CDR3: CSASIGQGDTEAFF; DNA: TGCAGTGCTAGTATCGGACAGGGGGACACTGAAGCTTTCTTT
V: TRBV11-2; D: TRBD1; size: -; J: TRBJ2-7; CDR3: CASSLGDRQRPYEQYF; DNA: TGTGCCAGCAGCTTAGGGGACAGGCAGAGGCCCTACGAGCAGTACTTC
V: TRBV19; D: TRBD2; size: few; J: TRBJ2-5; CDR3: CASSIGGLAEETQYF; DNA: TGTGCCAGTAGTATAGGGGGACTAGCGGAAGAGACCCAGTACTTC
V: TRBV5-1; D: TRBD2; size: few; J: TRBJ2-5; CDR3: CASSGSGGQETQYF; DNA: TGCGCCAGCAGCGGATCGGGGGGCCAAGAGACCCAGTACTTC
V: TRBV19; D: -; size: -; J: TRBJ1-3; CDR3: CASTASRDSGTTIYF; DNA: TGTGCCAGTACCGCCTCCCGGGACTCGGGAACCACCATATATTTT
V: TRBV5-4; D: -; size: -; J: TRBJ1-1; CDR3: CASSSEVVAVNTEAFF; DNA: TGTGCCAGCAGCTCGGAGGTGGTGGCAGTGAACACTGAAGCTTTCTTT
V: TRBV11-3; D: TRBD1; size: -; J: TRBJ1-1; CDR3: CASSPGKGAETEAFF; DNA: TGTGCCAGCAGCCCTGGAAAGGGGGCGGAAACTGAAGCTTTCTTT
V: TRBV5-8; D: -; size: -; J: TRBJ2-7; CDR3: CASSFGDQTYEQYF; DNA: TGTGCCAGCAGCTTCGGGGATCAAACCTACGAGCAGTACTTC
V: TRBV5-1; D: -; size: -; J: TRBJ2-7; CDR3: CASSDGTRDEQYF; DNA: TGCGCCAGCAGCGATGGGACTCGGGACGAGCAGTACTTC
V: TRBV19; D: TRBD1; size: -; J: TRBJ1-5; CDR3: CASSIYRGDRGNQPQHF; DNA: TGTGCCAGTAGTATATATCGGGGGGACAGGGGCAATCAGCCCCAGCATTTT
V: TRBV5-6; D: -; size: -; J: TRBJ1-2; CDR3: CASSLIQTTGHGYTF; DNA: TGTGCCAGCAGCTTGATCCAGACAACTGGGCATGGCTACACCTTC
V: TRBV10-3; D: TRBD1; size: once; J: TRBJ2-1; CDR3: CAISEYRGQSSNEQFF; DNA: TGTGCCATCAGTGAATACAGGGGGCAATCTAGTAATGAGCAGTTCTTC
V: TRBV6-4; D: -; size: -; J: TRBJ1-2; CDR3: CASKTGRNYGYTF; DNA: TGTGCCAGTAAGACAGGTCGGAACTATGGCTACACCTTC
V: TRBV28; D: -; size: -; J: TRBJ1-2; CDR3: CASSLRQGLNYGYTF; DNA: TGTGCCAGCAGTTTACGGCAGGGACTTAACTATGGCTACACCTTC
V: TRBV15; D: -; size: -; J: TRBJ2-5; CDR3: CATSRGGSWLRQETQYF; DNA: TGTGCCACCAGCAGAGGCGGAAGTTGGCTCCGACAAGAGACCCAGTACTTC
V: TRBV28; D: -; size: -; J: TRBJ2-5; CDR3: CASRPLDTAGETQYF; DNA: TGTGCCAGCAGACCGCTAGATACGGCCGGAGAGACCCAGTACTTC
V: TRBV23-1; D: -; size: -; J: TRBJ2-1; CDR3: CASSPYDPGGYNEQFF; DNA: TGCGCCAGCAGTCCCTATGACCCCGGAGGTTACAATGAGCAGTTCTTC
V: TRBV2; D: TRBD2; size: -; J: TRBJ2-2; CDR3: CASTRGVNTGELFF; DNA: TGTGCCAGCACCCGGGGGGTAAACACCGGGGAGCTGTTTTTT
V: TRBV7-9; D: -; size: -; J: TRBJ2-3; CDR3: CASSPQSSTDTQYF; DNA: TGTGCCAGCAGCCCTCAGTCTAGCACAGATACGCAGTATTTT
V: TRBV28; D: TRBD2; size: -; J: TRBJ2-4; CDR3: CASQLAGEGGNIQYF; DNA: TGTGCCAGCCAACTAGCGGGAGAAGGCGGTAACATTCAGTACTTC
V: TRBV5-6; D: -; size: -; J: TRBJ1-5; CDR3: CASSLEGGADQPQHF; DNA: TGTGCCAGCAGCTTGGAGGGGGGGGCGGATCAGCCCCAGCATTTT
V: TRBV5-4; D: TRBD2; size: -; J: TRBJ2-7; CDR3: CASSRIQTSGSSREQYF; DNA: TGTGCCAGCAGCCGTATCCAGACTAGCGGCTCTTCCCGCGAGCAGTACTTC
V: TRBV11-1; D: -; size: once; J: TRBJ1-1; CDR3: CASSQDTEAFF; DNA: TGTGCCAGCAGCCAGGACACTGAAGCTTTCTTT
V: TRBV27; D: TRBD1; size: -; J: TRBJ1-2; CDR3: CASSSDQTGSIIYGYTF; DNA: TGTGCCAGCAGTTCCGACCAGACAGGGTCAATCATCTATGGCTACACCTTC
V: TRBV29-1; D: TRBD1; size: -; J: TRBJ1-1; CDR3: CSVPGQGYDTEAFF; DNA: TGCAGCGTACCGGGACAGGGATACGACACTGAAGCTTTCTTT
V: TRBV28; D: -; size: -; J: TRBJ2-5; CDR3: CASSFPGGTQETQYF; DNA: TGTGCCAGCAGTTTCCCAGGGGGGACTCAAGAGACCCAGTACTTC
V: TRBV4-2; D: -; size: -; J: TRBJ2-3; CDR3: CASSQAGTGSNGDTQYF; DNA: TGTGCCAGCAGCCAAGCAGGTACAGGGTCCAATGGGGATACGCAGTATTTT
V: TRBV10-2; D: TRBD1; size: -; J: TRBJ1-6; CDR3: CASSPSRGQGNSPLHF; DNA: TGCGCCAGCAGTCCAAGTCGGGGACAGGGTAATTCACCCCTCCACTTT
V: TRBV6-5; D: TRBD2; size: -; J: TRBJ2-7; CDR3: CASRLAGEPYEQYF; DNA: TGTGCCAGCAGACTAGCGGGAGAACCCTACGAGCAGTACTTC
V: TRBV3-1/TRBV3-2; D: TRBD1; size: -; J: TRBJ1-4; CDR3: CASSQGVGTDNEKLFF; DNA: TGTGCCAGCAGCCAAGGGGTGGGGACAGATAATGAAAAACTGTTTTTT
V: TRBV6-5; D: -; size: -; J: TRBJ2-7; CDR3: CASSDSYRTSQYF; DNA: TGTGCCAGCAGTGACTCATACAGAACCTCTCAGTACTTC
V: TRBV5-8; D: TRBD1; size: -; J: TRBJ1-4; CDR3: CASSLGGQGNEKLFF; DNA: TGTGCCAGCAGCTTGGGGGGACAGGGTAATGAAAAACTGTTTTTT
V: TRBV24-1; D: -; size: -; J: TRBJ1-5; CDR3: CATSERASNQPQHF; DNA: TGTGCCACCAGTGAGAGGGCTAGCAATCAGCCCCAGCATTTT
V: TRBV6-4; D: TRBD1; size: -; J: TRBJ2-5; CDR3: CASSDTARGLGETQYF; DNA: TGTGCCAGCAGTGACACTGCCAGGGGGCTGGGGGAGACCCAGTACTTC
V: TRBV5-3; D: TRBD2; size: -; J: TRBJ2-3; CDR3: CARSLCGSCTDTQYF; DNA: TGTGCCAGAAGCTTGTGCGGGAGCTGCACAGATACGCAGTATTTT
V: TRBV5-1; D: -; size: -; J: TRBJ1-5; CDR3: CASSLDPGGNQPQHF; DNA: TGCGCCAGCAGCTTGGACCCCGGTGGCAATCAGCCCCAGCATTTT
V: TRBV11-3; D: -; size: -; J: TRBJ2-3; CDR3: CASSLGVGGPRYF; DNA: TGTGCCAGCAGCTTAGGAGTTGGAGGGCCCCGGTATTTT
V: TRBV14; D: TRBD2; size: -; J: TRBJ2-1; CDR3: CASSPFSSAGGNEQFF; DNA: TGTGCCAGCAGCCCCTTTTCGTCAGCGGGAGGGAATGAGCAGTTCTTC
V: TRBV3-1/TRBV3-2; D: TRBD1; size: -; J: TRBJ2-5; CDR3: CASSQNTGGLQGIEDF; DNA: TGTGCCAGCAGCCAAAATACAGGGGGTCTTCAAGGAATCGAGGACTTC
V: TRBV28; D: TRBD1; size: -; J: TRBJ2-7; CDR3: CASSLVGQGDYEQYF; DNA: TGTGCCAGCAGTTTGGTGGGACAGGGTGACTACGAGCAGTACTTC
V: TRBV5-4; D: TRBD1; size: -; J: TRBJ2-3; CDR3: CASSYWTGDTQYF; DNA: TGTGCCAGCAGCTACTGGACAGGGGATACGCAGTATTTT
V: TRBV4-2; D: -; size: medium-sized; J: TRBJ1-5; CDR3: CASSVDNSNQPQHF; DNA: TGTGCCAGCAGTGTTGACAATAGCAATCAGCCCCAGCATTTT
V: TRBV28; D: TRBD1; size: -; J: TRBJ2-5; CDR3: CASSSGGALQETQYF; DNA: TGTGCCAGCAGCTCAGGGGGAGCGCTCCAAGAGACCCAGTACTTC
V: TRBV9; D: -; size: -; J: TRBJ1-1; CDR3: CASSVESLGPEAFF; DNA: TGTGCCAGCAGCGTAGAATCCTTGGGGCCTGAAGCTTTCTTT
V: TRBV10-2; D: TRBD1; size: medium-sized; J: TRBJ2-2; CDR3: CASSGQVYTGELFF; DNA: TGCGCCAGCAGCGGACAGGTGTACACCGGGGAGCTGTTTTTT